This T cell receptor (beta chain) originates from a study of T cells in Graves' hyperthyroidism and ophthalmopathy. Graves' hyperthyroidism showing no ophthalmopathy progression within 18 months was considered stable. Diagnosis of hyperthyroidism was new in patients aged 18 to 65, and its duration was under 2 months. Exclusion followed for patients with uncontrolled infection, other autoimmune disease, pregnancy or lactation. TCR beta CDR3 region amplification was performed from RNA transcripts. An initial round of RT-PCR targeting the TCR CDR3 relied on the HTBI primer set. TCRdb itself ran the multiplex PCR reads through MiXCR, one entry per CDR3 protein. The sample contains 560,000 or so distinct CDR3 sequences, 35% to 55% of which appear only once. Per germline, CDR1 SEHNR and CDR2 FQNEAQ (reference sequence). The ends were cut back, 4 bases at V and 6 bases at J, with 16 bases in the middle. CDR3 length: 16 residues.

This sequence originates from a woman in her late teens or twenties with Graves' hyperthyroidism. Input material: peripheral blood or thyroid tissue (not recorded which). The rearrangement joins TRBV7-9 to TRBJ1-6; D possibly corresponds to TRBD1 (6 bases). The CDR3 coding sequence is TGTGCCAGCAGCTGGGCCCAGACAGGCAGTAATTCACCCCTCCACTTT. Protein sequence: CASSWAQTGSNSPLHF. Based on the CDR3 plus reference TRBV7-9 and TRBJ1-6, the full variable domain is DTGVSQNPRHKITKRGQNVTFRCDPISEHNRLYWYRQTLGQGPEFLTYFQNEAQLEKSRLLSDRFSAERPKGSFSTLEIQRTEQGDSAMYLCASSWAQTGSNSPLHFGNGTRLTVT.